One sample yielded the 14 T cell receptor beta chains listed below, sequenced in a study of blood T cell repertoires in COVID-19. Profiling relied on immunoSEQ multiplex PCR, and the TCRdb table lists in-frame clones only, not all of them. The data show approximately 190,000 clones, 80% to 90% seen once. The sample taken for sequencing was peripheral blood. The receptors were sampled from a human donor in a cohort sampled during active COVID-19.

As DNA, the CDR3 is TGTGCCAGCAGCCAACAAACGGAGGGGAACACCGGGGAGCTGTTTTTT. Protein sequence: CASSQQTEGNTGELFF. The chain employs TRBV4-2 and TRBJ2-2; weak D call: TRBD2 (6 bases). The CDR3 contains 16 residues. In germline, CDR1 is LGHNA, CDR2 YNFKEQ. V was trimmed by 2 bases and J by 1 base, leaving 11 bases between them.

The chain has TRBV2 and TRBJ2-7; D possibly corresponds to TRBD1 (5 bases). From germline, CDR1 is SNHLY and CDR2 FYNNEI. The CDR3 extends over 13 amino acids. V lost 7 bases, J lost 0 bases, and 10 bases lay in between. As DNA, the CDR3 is TGTGCCAGCAACCAGGGCCCCTCCTACGAGCAGTACTTC. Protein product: CASNQGPSYEQYF.

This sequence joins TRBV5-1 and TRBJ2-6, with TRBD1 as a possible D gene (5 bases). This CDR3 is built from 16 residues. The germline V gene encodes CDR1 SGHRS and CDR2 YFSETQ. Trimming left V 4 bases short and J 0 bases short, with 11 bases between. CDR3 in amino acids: CASSPTGSSGANVLTF. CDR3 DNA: TGCGCCAGCAGCCCCACAGGTAGCTCTGGGGCCAACGTCCTGACTTTC.

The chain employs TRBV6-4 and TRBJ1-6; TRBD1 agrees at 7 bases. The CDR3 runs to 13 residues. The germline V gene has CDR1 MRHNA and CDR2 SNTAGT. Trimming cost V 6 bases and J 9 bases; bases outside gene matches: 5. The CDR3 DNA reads TGTGCCAGCAGCATAAACAGGGGTTCACCCCTCCACTTT. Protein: CASSINRGSPLHF.

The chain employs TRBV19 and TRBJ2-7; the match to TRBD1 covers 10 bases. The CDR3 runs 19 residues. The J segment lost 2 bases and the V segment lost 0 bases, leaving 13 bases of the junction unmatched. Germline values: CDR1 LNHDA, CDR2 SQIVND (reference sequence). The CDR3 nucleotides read TGTGCCAGTAGTATAGAGGCCGTGTCCGGGACAGGGGCGGCCTACGAGCAGTACTTC. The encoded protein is CASSIEAVSGTGAAYEQYF.

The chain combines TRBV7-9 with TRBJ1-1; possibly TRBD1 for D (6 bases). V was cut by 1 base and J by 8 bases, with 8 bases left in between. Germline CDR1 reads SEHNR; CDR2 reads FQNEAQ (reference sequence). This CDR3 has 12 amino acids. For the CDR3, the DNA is TGTGCCAGCAGCTTAGTACAGGGCGAAGCTTTCTTT. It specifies CASSLVQGEAFF.

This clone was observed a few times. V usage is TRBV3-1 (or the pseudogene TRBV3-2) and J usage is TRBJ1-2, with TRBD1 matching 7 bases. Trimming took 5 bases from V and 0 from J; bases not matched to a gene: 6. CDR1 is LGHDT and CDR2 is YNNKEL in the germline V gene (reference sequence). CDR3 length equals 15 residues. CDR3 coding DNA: TGTGCCAGCAGCAGACGGGACAGTTCTAACTATGGCTACACCTTC. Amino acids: CASSRRDSSNYGYTF.

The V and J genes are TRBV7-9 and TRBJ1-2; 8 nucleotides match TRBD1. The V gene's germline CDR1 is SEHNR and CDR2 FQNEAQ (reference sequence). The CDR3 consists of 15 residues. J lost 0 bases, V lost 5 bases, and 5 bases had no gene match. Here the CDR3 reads CASSRQGRTNYGYTF. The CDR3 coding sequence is TGTGCCAGCAGCCGACAGGGGAGAACTAACTATGGCTACACCTTC.

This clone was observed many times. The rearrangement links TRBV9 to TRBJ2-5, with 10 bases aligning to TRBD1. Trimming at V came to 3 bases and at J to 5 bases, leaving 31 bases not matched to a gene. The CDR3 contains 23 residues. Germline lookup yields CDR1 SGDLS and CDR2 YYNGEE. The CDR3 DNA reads TGTGCCAGCAGCGCGACAGGGGGCTCGAACCTGCTTCCATGGCTCCGAAGATCGGAGACCCAGTACTTC. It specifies CASSATGGSNLLPWLRRSETQYF.

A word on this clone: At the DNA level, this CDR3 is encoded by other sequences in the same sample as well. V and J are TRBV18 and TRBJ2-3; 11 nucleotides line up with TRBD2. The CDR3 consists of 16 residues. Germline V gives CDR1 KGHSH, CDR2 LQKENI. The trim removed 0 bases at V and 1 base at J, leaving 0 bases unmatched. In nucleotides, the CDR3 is TGTGCCAGCTCACCACCGGGACTAGCGGGCACAGATACGCAGTATTTT. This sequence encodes CASSPPGLAGTDTQYF.

The CDR3 coding sequence is TGTGCCAGCTCTGCGGGGGGGAGCCGGGGCTACACCTTC. It yields the protein CASSAGGSRGYTF. The rearrangement uses TRBV12-3 or TRBV12-4 and TRBJ1-2, with D perhaps TRBD1 (5 bases). Trimming took 8 bases from V and 8 from J, leaving 18 bases between them. This CDR3 is built from 13 residues.

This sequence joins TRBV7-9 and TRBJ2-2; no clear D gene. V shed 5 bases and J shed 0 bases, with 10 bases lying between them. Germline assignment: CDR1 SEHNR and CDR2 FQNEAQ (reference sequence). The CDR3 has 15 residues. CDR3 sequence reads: CASSPQTSNTGELFF. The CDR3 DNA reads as TGTGCCAGCAGCCCGCAGACTTCGAACACCGGGGAGCTGTTTTTT.

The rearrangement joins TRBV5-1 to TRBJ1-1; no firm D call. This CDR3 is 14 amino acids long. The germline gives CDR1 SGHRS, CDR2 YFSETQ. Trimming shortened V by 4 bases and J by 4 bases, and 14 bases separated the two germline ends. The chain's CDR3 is CASSTHGGPTEAFF. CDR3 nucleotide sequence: TGCGCCAGCAGCACCCACGGAGGGCCCACTGAAGCTTTCTTT.

CDR3 residues: CASSRGLPGGTQYF. CDR3 nucleotides: TGTGCCAGTTCCAGGGGCCTACCCGGCGGTACGCAGTATTTT. The chain has TRBV2 and TRBJ2-3; TRBD1 might be the D (6 bases). Germline V lookup: CDR1 SNHLY, CDR2 FYNNEI. V shed 9 bases and J shed 8 bases, with 21 bases lying between them. This CDR3 region has 14 residues.